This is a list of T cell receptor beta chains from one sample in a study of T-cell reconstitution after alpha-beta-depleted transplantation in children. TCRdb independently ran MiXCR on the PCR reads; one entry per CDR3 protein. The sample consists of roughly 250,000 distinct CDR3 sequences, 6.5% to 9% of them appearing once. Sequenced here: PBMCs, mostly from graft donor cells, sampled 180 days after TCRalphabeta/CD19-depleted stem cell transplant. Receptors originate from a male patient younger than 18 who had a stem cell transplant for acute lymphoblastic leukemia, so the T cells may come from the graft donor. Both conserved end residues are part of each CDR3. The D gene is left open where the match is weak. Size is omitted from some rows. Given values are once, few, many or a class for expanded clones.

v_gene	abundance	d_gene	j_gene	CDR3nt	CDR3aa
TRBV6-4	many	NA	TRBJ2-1	TGTGCCAGCAGTGAGGAGGGAGGGGGGTATGAGCAGTTCTTC	CASSEEGGGYEQFF
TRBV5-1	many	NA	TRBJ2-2	TGCGCCAGCAGCCCCTATGGGGGGGCGCCGAACACCGGGGAGCTGTTTTTT	CASSPYGGAPNTGELFF
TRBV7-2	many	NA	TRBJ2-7	TGTGCCAGCAGCTTATGGGGTCCGCGGTACTTC	CASSLWGPRYF
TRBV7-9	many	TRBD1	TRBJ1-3	TGTGCCAGCAGCTTACAGGGGGACTCTGGAAACACCATATATTTT	CASSLQGDSGNTIYF
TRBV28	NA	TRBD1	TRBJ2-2	TGTGCCAGCACGGGGACAGGAGTCACCGGGGAGCTGTTTTTT	CASTGTGVTGELFF
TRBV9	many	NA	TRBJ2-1	TGTGCCAGCAGCGTAGAGGGTGAGAGGTGGGGGCCTTACAATGAGCAGTTCTTC	CASSVEGERWGPYNEQFF
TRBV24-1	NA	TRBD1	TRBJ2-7	TGTGCCACCAGTGGGGGGACAGACTCCTACGAGCAGTACTTC	CATSGGTDSYEQYF
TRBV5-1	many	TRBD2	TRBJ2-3	TGCGCCAGCAGCTCTACAGCGGGAGCTGATACGCAGTATTTT	CASSSTAGADTQYF
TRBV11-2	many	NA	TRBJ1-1	TGTGCCAGCAGCATCGGGCGGGGGAACACTGAAGCTTTCTTT	CASSIGRGNTEAFF
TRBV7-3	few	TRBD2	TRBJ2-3	TGTGCCAGCAGCCCCAGAGGGGACTTAGCGGGAGGTCCAGATACGCAGTATTTT	CASSPRGDLAGGPDTQYF
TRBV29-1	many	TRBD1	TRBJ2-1	TGCAGCGTTGTCGGGCAGGGGGTAGTAAATGAGCAGTTCTTC	CSVVGQGVVNEQFF
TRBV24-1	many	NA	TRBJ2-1	TGTGCCACCAGTGACCAGACGGTGGGGGTTTACAATGAGCAGTTCTTC	CATSDQTVGVYNEQFF
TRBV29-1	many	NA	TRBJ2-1	TGCAGCGCCGTAGGGGGGGGGAATGAGCAGTTCTTC	CSAVGGGNEQFF
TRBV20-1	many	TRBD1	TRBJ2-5	TGCAGTGCTCCAAAACCCCCAGGGGACAGGAATTGGGAGACCCAGTACTTC	CSAPKPPGDRNWETQYF
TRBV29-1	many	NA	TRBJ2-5	TGCAGCGTTGAGAGGCGCAGGGGGGGATTAGAGACCCAGTACTTC	CSVERRRGGLETQYF
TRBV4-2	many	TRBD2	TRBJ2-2	TGTGCCAGCAGCCAGCAGCGGGGGGGCCGGGACACCGGGGAGCTGTTTTTT	CASSQQRGGRDTGELFF
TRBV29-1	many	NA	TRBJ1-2	TGCAGCGTTGCCGGGTACTATGGCTACACCTTC	CSVAGYYGYTF
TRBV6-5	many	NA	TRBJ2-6	TGTGCCAGCAGTTACGGGGTAAACAGGGCTGGGGCCAACGTCCTGACTTTC	CASSYGVNRAGANVLTF
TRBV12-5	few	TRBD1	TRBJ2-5	TGTGCTAGTGGTTTGTTTCTAACAGGGGGCCTAGAGACCCAGTACTTC	CASGLFLTGGLETQYF
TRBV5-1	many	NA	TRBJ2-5	TGCGCCAGCAGAGTCGAAGAGACCCAGTACTTC	CASRVEETQYF
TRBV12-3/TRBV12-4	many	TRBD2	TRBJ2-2	TGTGCCAGCAGTCCTTTAGCGGGGGGGCCGCCCGGGGAGCTGTTTTTT	CASSPLAGGPPGELFF
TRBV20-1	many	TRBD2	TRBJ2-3	TGCAGTGCTGCGACTAGCGGGGGGGCCGGTACGCAGTATTTT	CSAATSGGAGTQYF
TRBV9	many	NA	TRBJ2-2	TGTGCCAGCAGCGTAGAAGGGGGACGAGCCGGGGAGCTGTTTTTT	CASSVEGGRAGELFF
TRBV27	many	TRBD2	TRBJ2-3	TGTGCCAGCAGTCTCCGGATTGGGACTAGCGGAACAGATACGCAGTATTTT	CASSLRIGTSGTDTQYF
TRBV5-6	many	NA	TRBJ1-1	TGTGCCAGCAGCTTGGACCAGACTGAAGCTTTCTTT	CASSLDQTEAFF
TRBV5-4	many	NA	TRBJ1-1	TGTGCCAGCAGCTTGGTCCTCCGGACAAAGAACACTGAAGCTTTCTTT	CASSLVLRTKNTEAFF
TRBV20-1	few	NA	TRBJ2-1	TGCAGTGCTACGGGACCGGGGGCACATGAGCAGTTCTTC	CSATGPGAHEQFF
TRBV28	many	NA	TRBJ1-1	TGTGCCAGCAGTTTATTGGGGGGCTTGGCTGAAGCTTTCTTT	CASSLLGGLAEAFF